These 27 T cell receptor beta chains were all obtained from the same sample, sequenced in a study of primary melanoma T cells and metastatic recurrence. Generated by immunoSEQ multiplex PCR, the TCRdb table keeps only in-frame clones and is missing some. The sample lists 1,300 or so clones, around 87% occurring once. Sequencing was performed on melanoma tumor tissue. All receptors come from a human donor with melanoma.

The chain has TRBV10-3 and TRBJ2-1; 7 bases agree with TRBD2. From germline, CDR1 is ENHRY and CDR2 SYGVKD. This CDR3 is 15 amino acids long. Trimming cost V 2 bases and J 0 bases; bases outside gene matches: 1. For the CDR3, the DNA is TGTGCCATCAGTGAGGGGAGGGCCTCCTACAATGAGCAGTTCTTC. It translates to CAISEGRASYNEQFF.

This clone was seen only a few times. V usage is TRBV15 and J usage is TRBJ2-3; the D gene is possibly TRBD2 (6 bases). Trimming took 0 bases from V and 1 from J, leaving 11 bases between them. CDR3 length: 16 amino acids. Germline V gene sequence: CDR1 LNHNV, CDR2 YYDKDF (reference sequence). CDR3 nucleotide sequence: TGTGCCACCAGCAGAGATTACCGGGAGCGCACAGATACGCAGTATTTT. It yields the protein CATSRDYRERTDTQYF.

On this clone itself: One end of the junction does not line up with germline, which may come from a read error. The chain employs TRBV7-6 and TRBJ2-1; TRBD2 agrees at 7 bases. Germline V gene data show CDR1 as SGHVS and CDR2 as FNYEAQ. This CDR3 has 14 residues. DNA of the CDR3: TGTGCCAACAGCCACTCTAGCGGTTACAATGAGCAGTTCTTC. It encodes CANSHSSGYNEQFF.

The rearrangement uses TRBV11-3 and TRBJ2-6, with TRBD1 as a possible D gene (5 bases). Trimming pared 2 bases from V and 3 bases from J, leaving 11 bases between. Germline CDR1 SGHNT, CDR2 YENEEA. The CDR3 totals 16 residues. The CDR3 nucleotides are TGTGCCAGCAGCTTACAGGGTAGTGGTGGGGCCAACGTCCTGACTTTC. Protein product: CASSLQGSGGANVLTF.

This clone was seen more than once but under ten times. The chain links TRBV29-1 to TRBJ2-3; D not resolved. CDR3 size: 12 residues. The V end lost 0 bases, the J end lost 4 bases, and 5 bases lay between the germline ends. Germline V gene sequence: CDR1 SQVTM, CDR2 ANQGSEA. Here the CDR3 reads CSVEDGADTQYF. The CDR3 nucleotides are TGCAGCGTTGAAGACGGCGCAGATACGCAGTATTTT.

This chain connects TRBV14 to TRBJ1-2; no clear D gene. CDR1 is SGHDN, CDR2 FVKESK, per germline. V lost 4 bases, J lost 4 bases, and 13 bases lay in between. There are 14 residues in the CDR3. The DNA of the CDR3 is TGTGCCAGCAGCCCCTCGGCAGGAGCCTATGGCTACACCTTC. Translating gives CASSPSAGAYGYTF.

The rearrangement uses TRBV6-8 and TRBJ2-1; 11 bases match TRBD2. The ends lost 6 bases at V and 2 bases at J; junction bases unmatched: 3. The CDR3 spans 15 residues. Germline V gives CDR1 MNHGY, CDR2 SAAAGT. In DNA, the CDR3 is TGTGCCAGCAGAGTAGCGGGAGGGCCCTACAATGAGCAGTTCTTC. Translating gives CASRVAGGPYNEQFF.

As to this clone: Sequence at one end of the junction differs from germline and may be a read error. The chain has TRBV5-1 and TRBJ2-5, with 7 nucleotides matching TRBD1. The CDR3 loop spans 15 amino acids. The germline V gene has CDR1 SGHRS and CDR2 YFSETQ. The CDR3 spells CANSLLPDREETQYF. CDR3 in DNA: TGCGCCAACAGCTTACTTCCCGACAGGGAAGAGACCCAGTACTTC.

This chain uses TRBV9 with TRBJ2-7; D is unresolved. The CDR3 totals 14 residues. Trimming cost V 0 bases and J 6 bases, with 13 bases left between them. Germline V gives CDR1 SGDLS, CDR2 YYNGEE. CDR3 region: CASSVGLVPSEQYF. CDR3 coding DNA: TGTGCCAGCAGCGTAGGATTGGTTCCCTCCGAGCAGTACTTC.

This chain connects TRBV11-3 to TRBJ2-3; D is possibly TRBD2 (5 bases). V was cut by 3 bases and J by 0 bases, with 10 bases left in between. Germline lookup yields CDR1 SGHNT and CDR2 YENEEA. CDR3 length: 15 residues. The CDR3 coding sequence is TGTGCCAGCAGCTTGGGAGACGTCAGCACAGATACGCAGTATTTT. Protein product: CASSLGDVSTDTQYF.

The chain links TRBV10-3 to TRBJ1-1, with 8 bases identical to TRBD1. Germline CDR1 is ENHRY and CDR2 is SYGVKD. After removal of 2 bases from V and 5 bases from J, the junction contained 10 bases not matched to a gene. There are 16 residues in the CDR3. The CDR3 protein is CAISEGLTGGRTEAFF. The CDR3 DNA follows: TGTGCCATCAGTGAGGGACTAACAGGGGGAAGGACTGAAGCTTTCTTT.

The CDR3 loop reads CASSYHMGQRVYEQYF. The CDR3, as DNA: TGCGCCAGCAGCTACCATATGGGGCAGCGGGTGTACGAGCAGTACTTC. The chain combines TRBV5-1 with TRBJ2-7; possibly TRBD2 for D (6 bases). The V gene's germline CDR1 is SGHRS and CDR2 YFSETQ. The CDR3 runs to 16 residues. V lost 3 bases, J lost 4 bases, and 20 bases lay in between.

V is TRBV12-5 and J is TRBJ2-2; 7 positions agree with TRBD1. This CDR3 contains 14 residues. The germline V gene has CDR1 LGHNT and CDR2 FRNRAP. CDR3 in DNA: TGTGCCAGCAAAAAAGACAGGGTTACCGGGGAGCTGTTTTTT. It encodes CASKKDRVTGELFF.

V gene TRBV6-8 combines with J gene TRBJ1-2; D gene ambiguous. This CDR3 spans 13 amino acids. Trimming removed 10 bases from V and 3 bases from J, with 15 bases in between. Germline V gene sequence: CDR1 MNHGY, CDR2 SAAAGT. The CDR3 region has the DNA TGTGCCATCAGAGAGGACGGTGACTATGGCTACACCTTC. As protein: CAIREDGDYGYTF.

This sequence joins TRBV19 and TRBJ2-1, with 7 bases aligning to TRBD2. The trim removed 5 bases at V and 0 bases at J, leaving 7 bases unmatched. Germline V lookup: CDR1 LNHDA, CDR2 SQIVND (reference sequence). The CDR3 has 16 amino acids. The CDR3, as DNA: TGTGCCAGTAGTGGGCTGCTAGCGGACTCCTACAATGAGCAGTTCTTC. Encoded protein: CASSGLLADSYNEQFF.

This clone has a single count. This chain connects TRBV29-1 to TRBJ1-1; D remains unclear. V was shortened by 4 bases and J by 5 bases, with 11 bases between the two germline ends. Germline CDR1 and CDR2: SQVTM and ANQGSEA. The CDR3 is made up of 12 amino acids. Here the CDR3 reads CSVGYRGTEAFF. For the CDR3, the DNA is TGCAGCGTTGGGTACAGAGGGACTGAAGCTTTCTTT.

This clone was seen a few times. The V call is TRBV30, the J call TRBJ1-5, with D perhaps matching TRBD1 (5 bases). Germline V lookup: CDR1 GTSNPN, CDR2 SVGIG (reference sequence). The length of the CDR3 is 15 residues. V was pared by 1 base and J by 3 bases, with 13 bases between. The CDR3 coding sequence is TGTGCCTGGAGTGAAAAGGGACTGCACAATCAGCCCCAGCATTTT. It translates to CAWSEKGLHNQPQHF.

The chain combines TRBV14 with TRBJ2-5, with TRBD1 matching over 9 bases. The CDR3 contains 14 residues. V was pared by 1 base and J by 5 bases, with 2 bases of the junction left unmatched. The germline V gene has CDR1 SGHDN and CDR2 FVKESK. The CDR3 protein is CASSQVTGGETQYF. The CDR3 nucleotides read TGTGCCAGCAGCCAAGTAACAGGGGGCGAGACCCAGTACTTC.

This clone was seen a few times. The chain has TRBV5-1 and TRBJ2-1, with 9 bases identical to TRBD2. The CDR3 contains 15 residues. From germline, CDR1 is SGHRS and CDR2 YFSETQ. Trimming took 0 bases from V and 6 from J; bases not matched to a gene: 4. The CDR3 is CASSLVGSGSNEQFF. CDR3 nucleotide sequence: TGCGCCAGCAGCTTGGTAGGTAGCGGGAGCAATGAGCAGTTCTTC.

This chain connects TRBV1 to TRBJ1-4. TRBV1 is shown as a pseudogene. This CDR3 is 17 amino acids long. The CDR3 DNA sequence: TGCGCCAGCAGCCTAATAGTGGTTTTGGGAACTAATGAAAAACTGTTTTTT. Encoded protein: CASSLIVVLGTNEKLFF.

The chain has TRBV6-8 and TRBJ2-3, with 8 bases aligning to TRBD2. Trimming removed 11 bases from V and 2 bases from J; junction bases left unmatched: 9. Germline V gene lookup returns CDR1 MNHGY and CDR2 SAAAGT. CDR3 length equals 14 residues. The CDR3 is CACGRRGPTDTQYF. As DNA, the CDR3 is TGTGCCTGCGGGAGGAGGGGACCCACAGATACGCAGTATTTT.

The chain links TRBV18 to TRBJ1-1, with D possibly matching TRBD1 (5 bases). V dropped 1 base and J dropped 1 base, with 10 bases sitting between them. Looked up from germline, CDR1 is KGHSH and CDR2 is LQKENI. The CDR3 loop spans 15 amino acids. The CDR3 DNA is TGTGCCAGCTCACCACAGGGGCTTGGGAACACTGAAGCTTTCTTT. This sequence encodes CASSPQGLGNTEAFF.

The chain is built from TRBV29-1 and TRBJ2-1, with 9 bases fitting TRBD2. The J segment lost 4 bases and the V segment lost 3 bases, leaving 7 bases of the junction unmatched. Germline loops: CDR1 SQVTM, CDR2 ANQGSEA. The CDR3 runs to 15 residues. The CDR3 is CSVEIGREGYNEQFF. DNA for the CDR3: TGCAGCGTTGAGATCGGGCGGGAGGGATACAATGAGCAGTTCTTC.

This chain joins TRBV6-8 and TRBJ1-5; tentative D call: TRBD1 (5 bases). Trimming removed 0 bases at V and 7 bases at J, with 7 bases between. Germline V gene data show CDR1 as MNHGY and CDR2 as SAAAGT. CDR3 length equals 13 residues. The CDR3 reads CASSYSRGQPQHF. DNA for the CDR3: TGTGCCAGCAGTTACTCGAGGGGACAGCCCCAGCATTTT.

The chain combines TRBV19 with TRBJ2-6; 7 bases agree with TRBD1. Looked up from germline, CDR1 is LNHDA and CDR2 is SQIVND (reference sequence). Losses at the gene ends were 4 bases for V and 1 base for J; bases not matched to a gene: 10. The CDR3 is 18 amino acids. The CDR3 reads CASSKKGTARSGANVLTF. The CDR3 DNA reads TGTGCCAGTAGTAAAAAAGGGACAGCCCGATCTGGGGCCAACGTCCTGACTTTC.

This rearrangement joins TRBV18 to TRBJ2-1; D not certain. Trimming removed 1 base from V and 1 base from J, with 8 bases in between. Germline V gene data show CDR1 as KGHSH and CDR2 as LQKENI. The CDR3 is made up of 15 amino acids. The CDR3 coding sequence is TGTGCCAGCTCACCACAGGACCCTTCCTACAATGAGCAGTTCTTC. It translates to CASSPQDPSYNEQFF.

This chain joins TRBV15 and TRBJ2-1; D ambiguous. From germline, CDR1 is LNHNV and CDR2 YYDKDF (reference sequence). The CDR3 is 15 residues long. V lost 1 base and J 5 bases, leaving 12 bases between the germline ends. The DNA of the CDR3 is TGTGCCACCAGCAGAGCTGACAACCGGGACAATGAGCAGTTCTTC. Amino acids: CATSRADNRDNEQFF.